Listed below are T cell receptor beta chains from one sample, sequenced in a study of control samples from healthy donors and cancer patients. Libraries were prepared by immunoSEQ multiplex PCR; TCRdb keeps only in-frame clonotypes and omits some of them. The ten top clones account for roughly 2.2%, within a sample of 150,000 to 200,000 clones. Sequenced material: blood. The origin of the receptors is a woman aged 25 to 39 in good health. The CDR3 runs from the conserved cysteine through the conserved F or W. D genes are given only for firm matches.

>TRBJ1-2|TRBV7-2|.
CASSWRGGGYTF
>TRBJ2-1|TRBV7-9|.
CASSLEAAQAEQFF
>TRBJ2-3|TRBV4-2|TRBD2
CASSPTLAGGQDTQYF
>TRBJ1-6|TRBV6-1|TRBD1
CASSEVDRVSPLHF
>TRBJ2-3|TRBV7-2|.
CASRPDFTDTQYF
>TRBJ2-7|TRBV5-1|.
CASSLGIGLNEQYF
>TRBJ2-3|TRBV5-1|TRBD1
CASSSGQATDTQYF
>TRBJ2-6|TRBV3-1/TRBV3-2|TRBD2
CASSQDSGGFVGANVLTF
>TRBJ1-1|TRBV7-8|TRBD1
CASSSYARQGEAFF
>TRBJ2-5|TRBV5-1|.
CATKPGEAVQETQYF
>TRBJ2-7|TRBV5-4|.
CASSLGQFNSYEQYF
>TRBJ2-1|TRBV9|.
CASSEWPLSSSSEQFF
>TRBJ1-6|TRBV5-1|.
CASSLVARGDNSPLHF
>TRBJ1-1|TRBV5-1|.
CASSFGMNTEAFF
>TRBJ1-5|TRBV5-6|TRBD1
CASSFFGVGQGANQPQHF
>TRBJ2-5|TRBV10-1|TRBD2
CASSPGTSSGAETQYF
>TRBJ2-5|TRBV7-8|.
CASSWSGAGYPEAQYF
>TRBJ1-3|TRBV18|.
CASSPPPSGNTIYF
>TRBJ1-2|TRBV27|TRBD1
CASSAGDREVQFGYTF
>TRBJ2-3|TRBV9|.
CASSGGPPGTDTQYF
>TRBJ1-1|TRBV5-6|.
CASSLDRTTEAFF
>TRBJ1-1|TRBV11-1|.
CASSSRTESNTEAFF
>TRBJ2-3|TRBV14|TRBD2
CASSLTSARTDTQYF
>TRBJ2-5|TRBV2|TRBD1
CASRETGVRETQYF
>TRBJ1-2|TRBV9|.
CASSLATGNGYTF
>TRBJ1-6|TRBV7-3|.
CASSQQGGHSPLHF
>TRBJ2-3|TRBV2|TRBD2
CASNLGLAGLADTQYF
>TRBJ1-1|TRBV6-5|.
CASSWQGSGNTEAFF
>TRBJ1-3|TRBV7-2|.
CASSVSSGNTIYF